This T cell receptor (beta chain) originates from a study of identifying expanded T cells in peripheral blood. Study-level findings and limits: Across healthy donors, higher total template counts meant significantly greater approximately two-week count variance.

About this clone itself: The antigen remains unidentified.

This table comes from immunoSEQ multiplex PCR, and its TCRdb copy is limited to in-frame clones, with some not included. There are more than 70,000 clones in the sample; approximately 83% occur only once, and around 5.6% lies in the top ten. Trimming cost V 5 bases and J 0 bases; bases outside gene matches: 16. The CDR3 runs 19 residues. Germline V CDR1 and CDR2: MNHEY, SMNVEV (reference sequence). The sequence came from a person aged 18 to 75 in good health. Sequenced input: blood. The chain carries TRBV27 and TRBJ2-3, with 8 bases fitting TRBD1. The CDR3 here is CASSMDRAQTGYSTDTQYF. The CDR3 DNA reads TGTGCCAGCAGTATGGACAGGGCTCAAACTGGATATAGCACAGATACGCAGTATTTT.